This section outlines one T cell receptor beta chain sequence together with its context. The entry originates in a study of blood T cell repertoires in COVID-19. Overall study: In each case, the material was cDNA or gDNA derived from T cells, B-cell-depleted T cells, or PBMCs.

This CDR3 region has 13 residues. Deletions cut 2 bases from V and 8 bases from J, with 12 bases between. Germline lookup yields CDR1 GTSNPN and CDR2 SVGIG (reference sequence). Study processing details: Nucleated cell counts were estimated from reference gene primer amplification. TCRdb's table, derived via immunoSEQ multiplex PCR, lists solely in-frame clones and lacks some. D and trimming were read from the DNA, whereas the V and J calls and clone size are those reported in that table. This table holds about 42,000 clones, 85% to 90% found once. V usage is TRBV30 and J usage is TRBJ1-4, with D maybe TRBD1 (5 bases). The specimen sequenced was peripheral blood. The sequence derives from a man between 65 and 85 years old with acute or convalescent COVID-19. In DNA form, the CDR3 reads TGTGCCTGGAGTAGGGAGGGGAGAGAAAAACTGTTTTTT. Amino acid sequence: CAWSREGREKLFF. The complete variable domain, with remaining parts taken from reference TRBV30 and TRBJ1-4, reads SQTIHQWPATLVQPVGSPLSLECTVEGTSNPNLYWYRQAAGRGLQLLFYSVGIGQISSEVPQNLSASRPQDRQFILSSKKLLLSDSGFYLCAWSREGREKLFFGSGTQLSVL.